The sequence of this TCR beta chain was determined in a study of cytomegalovirus exposure and HLA in healthy donors. Germline assignment: CDR1 SGHTA and CDR2 FQGNSA. V gave up 1 base and J gave up 3 bases, with 10 bases separating them. This CDR3 is 15 amino acids long. The primer mix had 60 Vbeta and 13 Jbeta primers. The assay was immunoSEQ multiplex PCR, and TCRdb's table has in-frame clones only and misses some. The sample totals some 110,000 clones; its top ten clones hold 3% to 4.5%. V usage is TRBV7-2 and J usage is TRBJ2-1, with a weak D call TRBD1 (6 bases). The sample consisted of PBMCs. This TCR was recovered from a man in his thirties or forties in good health and CMV-seronegative. The CDR3 DNA reads TGTGCCAGCAGCTTAGTTGGGACAAACTACAATGAGCAGTTCTTC. Translation: CASSLVGTNYNEQFF.